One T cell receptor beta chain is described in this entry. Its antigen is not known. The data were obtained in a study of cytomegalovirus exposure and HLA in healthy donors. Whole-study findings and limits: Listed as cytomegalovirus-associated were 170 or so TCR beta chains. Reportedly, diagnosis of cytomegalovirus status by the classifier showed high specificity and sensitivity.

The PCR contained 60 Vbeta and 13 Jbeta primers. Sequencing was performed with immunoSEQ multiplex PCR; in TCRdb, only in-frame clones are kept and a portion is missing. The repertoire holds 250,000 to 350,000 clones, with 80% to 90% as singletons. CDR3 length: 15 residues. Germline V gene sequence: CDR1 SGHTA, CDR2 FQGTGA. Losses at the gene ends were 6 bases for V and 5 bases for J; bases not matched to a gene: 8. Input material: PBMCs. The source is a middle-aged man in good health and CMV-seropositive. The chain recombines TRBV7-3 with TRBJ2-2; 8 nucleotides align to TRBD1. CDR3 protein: CASRWDRRRTGELFF. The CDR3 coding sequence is TGTGCCAGCAGATGGGACAGGAGGAGGACCGGGGAGCTGTTTTTT.